This is a list of T cell receptor beta chains from one sample in a study of blood T cell repertoires in COVID-19. Some clones are missing from TCRdb's copy, which holds only in-frame ones; the method was immunoSEQ multiplex PCR. The sample shows 120,000 or so clones, about 80% of them seen only once. The sequenced material came from peripheral blood. The receptor source for this set is a man in his 60s with active or convalescent COVID-19. The CDR3 runs from the conserved cysteine through the conserved F or W. Each record gives: CDR3 protein, V gene, J gene, clone size. Rows give clone size only sometimes, using once, few, many, or a class for an expanded clone.

CASRGQGSGNTIYF,TRBV6-6,TRBJ1-3,few
CASSLDLVYEQYF,TRBV5-4,TRBJ2-7,few
CASSSIIGSGLDYEQYF,TRBV7-2,TRBJ2-7,NA
CASSLDGIAVDTQYF,TRBV5-1,TRBJ2-3,NA
CASSLGDSSTGELFF,TRBV7-9,TRBJ2-2,NA
CASSYPSDRRLAGVTEQYF,TRBV6-2/TRBV6-3,TRBJ2-7,NA
CASSPAGGAATEAFF,TRBV18,TRBJ1-1,NA
CASSPQRGQSSYNEQFF,TRBV18,TRBJ2-1,NA
CASSTDDDRAANTGELFF,TRBV7-9,TRBJ2-2,NA
CASSNTGYEQFF,TRBV9,TRBJ2-1,NA
CASSQGAGGETQYF,TRBV3-1/TRBV3-2,TRBJ2-5,NA
CASSSARTGMQPQHF,TRBV7-8,TRBJ1-5,NA
CASSPTSGQGVGYTF,TRBV18,TRBJ1-2,once
CASSSIAHNEQFF,TRBV6-5,TRBJ2-1,NA
CASSWSGGGRDSPLHF,TRBV5-1,TRBJ1-6,NA
CASAIGAGLTDTQYF,TRBV5-6,TRBJ2-3,many
CASSEGPGRNNQPQHF,TRBV6-1,TRBJ1-5,NA